Listed below are T cell receptor beta chains from one sample, sequenced in a study of blood T cell repertoires in COVID-19. Assay: immunoSEQ multiplex PCR; the TCRdb copy retains only in-frame clones and omits some. Of over 45,000 clones in the sample, 89% were seen once. The sequenced material came from peripheral blood. Receptors were obtained from an older woman with COVID-19, enrolled during active disease. CDR3s leave out the opening cysteine and the closing phenylalanine or tryptophan.

cdr3_length v_call cdr3_aa
14 TRBV5-4 ASSLGAGSNTGELF
13 TRBV2 ASREGQGATDTQY
14 TRBV5-1 ASSPGTGSSYNEQF
13 TRBV3-1/TRBV3-2 ASSQDIHSNNEQF
13 TRBV6-6 ASSPNRGILVSYT
13 TRBV7-2 ASRQDRANTGELF
12 TRBV10-2 ASRTGGSYNEQF
11 TRBV12-3/TRBV12-4 ASSPTGYNGYT
13 TRBV10-3 AISEDRVVGQPQH
13 TRBV11-2 ASSLAPGGFNEQF
11 TRBV2 ASSVEVRTGGI
13 TRBV6-5 ASSYSRGQLSEQY
12 TRBV7-2 ASSPGDGYYGYT
12 TRBV7-7 ASSLVGQGDTQY
13 TRBV24-1 ATSTPSGGGETQY